This T cell receptor beta chain was sequenced during a study of OX40 agonist ivuxolimab in advanced cancers. Study-wide context: Partial responses were achieved by three patients, of whom one had hepatocellular carcinoma and two had cutaneous melanoma. Study-level results: Among T cells, CD8+ cells averaged more expanded clones than CD4+ cells.

Germline V gives CDR1 SGHVS, CDR2 FNYEAQ. The V and J ends lost 6 bases and 0 bases, in that order; junction bases with no gene match: 7. This CDR3 has 15 residues. Repertoires were generated with immunoSEQ multiplex PCR, while TCRdb's copy carries only in-frame clones and drops some. The repertoire consists of around 24,000 clones, with around 84% occurring once and the leading ten covering about 17%. Note on this clone: Its antigen is not known.

The chain links TRBV7-6 to TRBJ2-7; 8 bases align to TRBD1. This sequence originates from an adult with an advanced solid tumor such as melanoma, head and neck, liver or kidney cancer. Sequenced material: CD4+ or CD8+ T cells sorted from blood, taken in a trial of the OX40 agonist ivuxolimab. The CDR3 loop reads CASRTRDRPSYEQYF. The CDR3 nucleotides read TGTGCCAGCAGAACACGGGACAGGCCCTCCTACGAGCAGTACTTC.